The sample holds a few counts of the clone carrying this T cell receptor beta chain. In the study's own analysis: Estimation of nucleated cell counts was performed using reference gene primer amplification. The repertoire was sequenced with immunoSEQ multiplex PCR; TCRdb's copy has only in-frame clones and lacks some. The V and J calls and clone size come from that table; D and trimming were worked out from the DNA. The sample consists of about 230,000 clones, about four fifths of them appearing once. The data are from a study of blood T cell repertoires in COVID-19. Study-level background: T cells, B-cell-depleted T cells, or PBMCs provided the cDNA or gDNA that served as material.

The sequence derives from a woman older than 75 with COVID-19, enrolled during active disease. The specimen was peripheral blood.

The CDR3 protein is CASSYPQRYYGYTF. CDR3 DNA: TGTGCCAGCAGTTACCCCCAGAGGTACTATGGCTACACCTTC. The J gene is TRBJ1-2, the V gene TRBV6-2 or TRBV6-3; no firm D call. CDR1 and CDR2 from the germline V gene are MNHEY and SVGEGT. This CDR3 is built from 14 residues. The V end was cut by 2 bases, the J end by 3 bases, with 10 bases between.